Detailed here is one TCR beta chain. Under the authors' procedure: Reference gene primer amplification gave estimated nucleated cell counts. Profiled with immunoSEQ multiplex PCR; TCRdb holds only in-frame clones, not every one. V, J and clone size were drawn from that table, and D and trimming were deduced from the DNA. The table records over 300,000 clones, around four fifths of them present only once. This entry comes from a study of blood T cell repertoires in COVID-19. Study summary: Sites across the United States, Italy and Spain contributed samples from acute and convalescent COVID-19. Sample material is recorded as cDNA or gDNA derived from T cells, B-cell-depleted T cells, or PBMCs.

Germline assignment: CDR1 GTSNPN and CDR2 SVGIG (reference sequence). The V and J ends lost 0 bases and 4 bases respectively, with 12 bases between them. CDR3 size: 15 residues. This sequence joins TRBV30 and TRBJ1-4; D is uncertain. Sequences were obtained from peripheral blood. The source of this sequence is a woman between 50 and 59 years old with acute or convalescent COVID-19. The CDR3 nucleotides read TGTGCCTGGAGTGTCGCCCCCACTTTTAATGAAAAACTGTTTTTT. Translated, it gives CAWSVAPTFNEKLFF.